Listed here are 9 T cell receptor beta chains from one sample, sequenced in a study of cytomegalovirus exposure and HLA in healthy donors. PCR employed 60 Vbeta and 13 Jbeta primers. TCRdb's table, derived via immunoSEQ multiplex PCR, lists solely in-frame clones and lacks some. In total, the table holds about 170,000 clones. The sample comprised PBMCs. The receptors here all came from a young woman in good health and CMV-seropositive.

The rearrangement links TRBV5-4 to TRBJ2-5, with 10 bases lining up with TRBD1. J gave up 5 bases and V 3 bases, and 7 bases lay outside the gene matches. Germline CDR1 SGHNT, CDR2 YYREEE (reference sequence). This CDR3 is built from 15 residues. The CDR3 DNA follows: TGTGCCAGCAGCTCTATGGGGACAGGGGAGGAGACCCAGTACTTC. Encoded protein: CASSSMGTGEETQYF.

V usage is TRBV7-9 and J usage is TRBJ1-2; 8 nucleotides align to TRBD1. The CDR3 is 14 residues long. CDR1 SEHNR and CDR2 FQNEAQ come from the germline V gene (reference sequence). The V gene end was trimmed by 1 base and the J gene end by 8 bases; junction bases not matched to a gene: 6. CDR3 in amino acids: CASSLGQGSFGYTF. CDR3 DNA: TGTGCCAGCAGCTTAGGACAGGGGAGCTTCGGCTACACCTTC.

The chain employs TRBV6-5 and TRBJ2-2; 8 nucleotides align to TRBD1. Losses at the gene ends were 4 bases for V and 5 bases for J; bases not matched to a gene: 6. The CDR3 sequence is 15 residues long. CDR1 and CDR2 from the germline V gene are MNHEY and SVGAGI. The CDR3 DNA is TGTGCCAGCAGTTCCGGGACAGGAGGTACCGGGGAGCTGTTTTTT. This gives the protein CASSSGTGGTGELFF.

The V gene is TRBV2, the J gene TRBJ2-5; TRBD1 aligns across 8 bases. The J call may be incorrect, as the DNA end agrees better with TRBJ2-7. Germline values: CDR1 SNHLY, CDR2 FYNNEI. The CDR3 is made up of 16 amino acids. CDR3 sequence (DNA): TGTGCCAGCAGGGTGGGGGCCGGGACAGGCTACTACGAGCAGTACTTC. Protein: CASRVGAGTGYYEQYF.

This chain joins TRBV6-5 and TRBJ2-7; 9 bases are shared with TRBD2. The CDR3 has 15 amino acids. Germline V lookup: CDR1 MNHEY, CDR2 SVGAGI. Germline trimming cut 4 bases from V and 4 bases from J; bases unmatched to any gene: 8. CDR3: CASSSSSGARYEQYF. The CDR3 bases are TGTGCCAGCAGTTCGTCTAGCGGGGCGAGATACGAGCAGTACTTC.

The J gene is TRBJ2-5, the V gene TRBV6-1; possibly TRBD2 for D (5 bases). Germline V gene lookup returns CDR1 MNHNS and CDR2 SASEGT. Trimming shortened V by 4 bases and J by 1 base, and 13 bases separated the two germline ends. The CDR3 consists of 15 residues. The CDR3 DNA reads as TGTGCCAGCAGTGGAGGACTTGCGGCCCAAGAGACCCAGTACTTC. Protein sequence: CASSGGLAAQETQYF.

As regards this clone: Other nucleotide sequences from this sample produce the same CDR3. The CDR3 nucleotides read TGTGCCAGCAGCTTTGGAGCCGGTTATAGCAATCAGCCCCAGCATTTT. Translated, it gives CASSFGAGYSNQPQHF. The rearrangement links TRBV7-8 to TRBJ1-5; the D is unclear. The germline CDR1 and CDR2 sequences are SGHVS and FQNEAQ. Deletions cut 3 bases from V and 0 bases from J, with 12 bases between. This CDR3 is built from 16 residues.

The genes are TRBV6-1 and TRBJ1-2; tentatively, D is TRBD1 (5 bases). CDR1 MNHNS and CDR2 SASEGT come from the germline V gene. V dropped 8 bases and J dropped 4 bases, with 20 bases sitting between them. CDR3 length: 15 amino acids. CDR3 bases: TGTGCCAGCTGGGGGTTTCCGGGAGCTGTCTATGGCTACACCTTC. This gives the protein CASWGFPGAVYGYTF.

V and J are TRBV9 and TRBJ2-1; TRBD2 might be the D (6 bases). The CDR3 has 11 residues. Per germline, CDR1 SGDLS and CDR2 YYNGEE. V was trimmed by 3 bases and J by 10 bases, leaving 8 bases between them. CDR3 in amino acids: CASSATREQFF. CDR3 coding DNA: TGTGCCAGCAGCGCGACTAGAGAGCAGTTCTTC. The full variable domain, its missing parts supplied by reference TRBV9 and TRBJ2-1, is DSGVTQTPKHLITATGQRVTLRCSPRSGDLSVYWYQQSLDQGLQFLIQYYNGEERAKGNILERFSAQQFPDLHSELNLSSLELGDSALYFCASSATREQFFGPGTRLTVL.